These T cell receptor beta chains were read from a single sample in a study of molecular identifiers for immune sequencing clone quantification. TCRdb redid the calling of the PCR reads with MiXCR, one entry per CDR3 protein. The sample lists about 40,000 distinct CDR3 sequences, approximately 25% seen once, with about 0.91% in the top ten. Sequenced material: naive CD8+ T cells from blood, with Jurkat cell RNA spiked in. The receptors were gathered from a human donor in good health. Some libraries in this study had Jurkat cell RNA spiked in. Each CDR3 is given with its conserved first and last residue. The D gene is left open where the match is weak. A clone size is listed for some rows: how often the clone was seen (once, few, many), or a class if it is expanded.

j_call v_call d_call clone_size cdr3_aa cdr3_nt
TRBJ2-7 TRBV7-6 . few CASSRGTTYEQYF TGTGCCAGCAGCAGGGGCACCACCTACGAGCAGTACTTC
TRBJ2-3 TRBV20-1 TRBD2 . CSARDMREGRYTDTLYF TGCAGTGCCAGAGATATGCGGGAGGGCCGTTACACAGATACGCTGTATTTT
TRBJ2-3 TRBV5-8 . many CASSLGRLTDTQYF TGTGCCAGCAGCTTGGGTAGGCTCACAGATACGCAGTATTTT
TRBJ1-1 TRBV28 . many CASSLPRQIMNTEAFF TGTGCCAGCAGTTTACCGCGGCAGATAATGAACACTGAAGCTTTCTTT
TRBJ2-1 TRBV4-1 . once CASSQEGGSRAGSYNEQFF TGCGCCAGTAGCCAAGAGGGCGGCTCTAGGGCGGGCTCCTACAATGAGCAGTTCTTC
TRBJ2-7 TRBV12-3/TRBV12-4 . many CASSPAPIEQYF TGTGCCAGCAGCCCAGCCCCGATCGAGCAGTACTTC
TRBJ2-1 TRBV7-9 TRBD1 many CASSFVTGVENEQFF TGTGCCAGCAGCTTCGTGACAGGGGTCGAAAATGAGCAGTTCTTC
TRBJ1-5 TRBV18 . many CASSPQGYNQPQHF TGTGCCAGCTCACCACAAGGGTACAATCAGCCCCAGCATTTT
TRBJ2-1 TRBV6-6 TRBD2 . CASSYRASGNEQFF TGTGCCAGCAGTTACAGAGCTAGCGGAAATGAGCAGTTCTTC
TRBJ2-2 TRBV28 TRBD1 . CASSLRTGNTGEPFF TGTGCCAGCAGTTTGAGGACAGGGAACACCGGGGAGCCGTTTTTT
TRBJ2-1 TRBV7-9 . few CASGSSVVPIETNEQFF TGTGCCAGCGGTAGTTCCGTAGTACCCATCGAAACCAATGAGCAGTTCTTC
TRBJ2-1 TRBV4-3 . medium-sized CASSQDNDSIDEQFF TGCGCCAGCAGCCAAGATAACGATAGCATCGATGAGCAGTTCTTC
TRBJ2-3 TRBV27 TRBD2 many CASSLFGGGPADTQYF TGTGCCAGCAGTTTATTTGGGGGAGGGCCGGCAGATACGCAGTATTTT
TRBJ1-3 TRBV2 . many CASSRTASGNTIYF TGTGCCAGCAGTCGGACAGCATCTGGAAACACCATATATTTT
TRBJ2-7 TRBV12-3/TRBV12-4 . . CASSLLSEQYF TGTGCCAGCAGTTTACTGAGCGAGCAGTACTTC
TRBJ2-3 TRBV12-3/TRBV12-4 . many CASSFISTDTQYF TGTGCCAGCAGTTTTATTAGCACAGATACGCAGTATTTT
TRBJ1-5 TRBV4-3 . many CASSQGGPGDQPQHF TGCGCCAGCAGCCAAGGAGGCCCAGGGGATCAGCCCCAGCATTTT
TRBJ2-6 TRBV20-1 . . CSVRRHSGANVLTF TGCAGTGTGAGACGGCACTCTGGGGCCAACGTCCTGACTTTC
TRBJ2-7 TRBV14 . many CASSQTGSEYEQYF TGTGCCAGCAGCCAGACCGGGTCTGAGTACGAGCAGTACTTC
TRBJ1-5 TRBV7-9 . many CASRINRARNQPQHF TGTGCCAGCAGAATAAACAGGGCGCGCAATCAGCCCCAGCATTTT
TRBJ2-7 TRBV6-1 . many CASRDIYEQYF TGTGCCAGCAGAGATATCTACGAGCAGTACTTC
TRBJ1-2 TRBV7-9 . few CASSKQEFQPYGYTF TGTGCCAGCAGCAAACAGGAGTTTCAACCCTATGGCTACACCTTC
TRBJ2-2 TRBV20-1 TRBD1 many CSASGTGETGELFF TGCAGTGCTAGCGGGACAGGGGAGACCGGGGAGCTGTTTTTT
TRBJ2-3 TRBV27 . . CASSLATHTDRQYF TGTGCGAGCAGTTTAGCTACCCACACAGATAGGCAGTATTTT